This paragraph covers one T cell receptor (beta chain) sequence. There is no known antigen for this receptor. Base qualities were left out, and no much larger clone turns up one base away. Compared with germline, V lacks 4 bases and J lacks 7 bases; bases without a gene match: 7. Counted from cysteine to phenylalanine, this CDR3 has 15 amino acids. Only the CDR3 DNA is retained, 45 bases long and in frame from the first base. CDR1 and CDR2 are drawn from the germline V gene: MDHEN, SYDVKM. These data come from a study of blood T cell repertoires in COVID-19 (dated by TCRdb to 2019 to 2021). At the level of the whole study: Samples covering the acute and convalescent phases of COVID-19 were provided by collaborators in the United States, Italy and Spain. The prospective study material was composed of cDNA or gDNA derived from T cells, B-cell-depleted T cells, or PBMCs. The dataset comprised deeply sampled blood TCRbeta repertoires from subjects exposed to, actively infected with, or recovered from COVID-19. The repertoires were released in a freely available public database intended as a resource for research on the immune response to SARS-CoV-2. The samples were drawn from the first 160 participants of the ongoing ImmuneRACE study and from 1,254 subjects provided by 6 global collaborators. The sample metadata nearly always contained a de-identified subject ID, COVID-19 status, age in years and sex. Where available, HLA class I and class II types were obtained from metadata supplied by the sample provider rather than from assay-based typing.

Findings and caveats that apply to the study as a whole: The quantity of clinical and demographic metadata differed by source and by participant and was supplied without curation.

TCRbeta CDR3 regions were amplified from genomic DNA by means of the immunoSEQ Assay, a bias-controlled multiplex PCR. The authors' analysis ran thus. The number of nucleated cells in each sample was estimated by amplification of reference gene primers within the assay. To quantify the absolute abundance of each unique TCRbeta CDR3 rearrangement, sequence reads were collapsed and filtered. For each sample, productive Simpson clonality was calculated by taking the square root of Simpson's diversity index across productive rearrangements. This is the immuneACCESS table as TCRdb keeps it, with only in-frame sequences that have V and J called. A part of the clones is gone; compared with another copy, unresolved V genes explain less than half, and the rest is unexplained. That table gives V, J and clone size, and the DNA gave D and trimming. The sample table shows about 170,000 clones, and around 91% are seen once. Less than 0.85% of the sample comes from the top ten.

In the prospective study, participants were about 18 to 100 years old, resided in about two dozen geographic areas of the United States, and were enrolled through a virtual design. Cohort assignment in the prospective study relied on participant-reported clinical history from a screening survey and a study questionnaire. Recovered participants in ImmuneRACE Cohort 3 were defined as having two consecutive negative NP/OP PCR tests, clearance from a healthcare professional, or resolution of symptoms. Mobile phlebotomists in the prospective study collected whole blood, serum and a nasopharyngeal or oropharyngeal swab from every participant. Over a 2-month period, participants in the prospective study had the option of providing additional blood draws and questionnaires. Blood samples from the prospective study were shipped frozen or at room temperature prior to DNA extraction.

The V and J segments used are TRBV28 and TRBJ2-7, and 13 bases in between align with TRBD2. The TCR comes from a woman younger than 35 who had recovered from COVID-19. Material for sequencing was PBMCs or T cells enriched from blood (not recorded which). The CDR3 is CASSSTSGRPREQYF. The base sequence is TGTGCCAGCAGTTCGACTAGCGGGAGGCCCAGGGAGCAGTACTTC.